The 25 T cell receptor beta chains below were found in one sample sequenced in a study of blood T cell repertoires in COVID-19. TCRdb keeps only in-frame clones here, not all; method: immunoSEQ multiplex PCR. This sample has about 140,000 clones; approximately 80% occur once, and the top ten carry 1.6%. Specimen: peripheral blood. These receptors all stem from a human donor in a cohort sampled during active COVID-19.

This clone was detected once. This rearrangement joins TRBV29-1 to TRBJ2-1; TRBD2 matches 13 bases. This CDR3 spans 16 amino acids. In germline, CDR1 is SQVTM, CDR2 ANQGSEA. Trimming cost V 3 bases and J 9 bases; bases outside gene matches: 11. The chain's CDR3 is CSVDAGRLAGGTEQFF. The DNA of the CDR3 is TGCAGCGTTGATGCTGGGAGACTAGCGGGAGGCACTGAGCAGTTCTTC.

The chain has TRBV4-1 and TRBJ2-6; 14 nucleotides match TRBD2. The germline gives CDR1 MGHRA, CDR2 YSYEKL. The CDR3 consists of 18 residues. The V and J ends lost 3 bases and 3 bases, in that order; junction bases with no gene match: 4. The DNA for the CDR3 is TGCGCCAGCAGCCAGGGACTAGCGGGAGTAGGTGGGGCCAACGTCCTGACTTTC. This sequence encodes CASSQGLAGVGGANVLTF.

This clone was counted many times. The rearrangement links TRBV11-2 to TRBJ1-2; D unresolved. CDR1 is SGHAT and CDR2 is FQNNGV in the germline V gene. The CDR3 contains 14 residues. The V end lost 0 bases, the J end lost 4 bases, and 9 bases lay between the germline ends. CDR3 region: CASSLEARFYGYTF. Written as DNA, the CDR3 is TGTGCCAGCAGCTTAGAGGCCAGATTCTATGGCTACACCTTC.

This sequence joins TRBV6-5 and TRBJ1-1; D is undetermined. V was clipped by 6 bases and J by 6 bases, with 14 bases between them. The CDR3 covers 13 residues. The germline V gene encodes CDR1 MNHEY and CDR2 SVGAGI. The CDR3: CASRPASTAEAFF. CDR3 DNA: TGTGCCAGCAGACCCGCTTCTACAGCTGAAGCTTTCTTT.

In its sample, this clone was seen a few times. The CDR3 nucleotides read TGTGCCAGCAGTTACGAGGTCGGCGGAGACAGGTTATATTTCAATTCACCCCTCCACTTT. Translating gives CASSYEVGGDRLYFNSPLHF. The chain couples TRBV6-2 or TRBV6-3 to TRBJ1-6; D possibly corresponds to TRBD1 (6 bases). This CDR3 spans 20 amino acids. With 2 bases removed from V and 7 bases from J, the gap between germline ends came to 27 bases. Germline V gives CDR1 MNHEY, CDR2 SVGEGT.

This clone was counted a single time. The V call is TRBV5-1, the J call TRBJ2-2; 8 positions agree with TRBD1. CDR3 length: 15 residues. J was trimmed by 5 bases and V by 3 bases; bases with no gene match: 6. The germline V gene encodes CDR1 SGHRS and CDR2 YFSETQ. CDR3 in DNA: TGCGCCAGCAGCTATGGACAGGGTTATACCGGGGAGCTGTTTTTT. Amino acid sequence: CASSYGQGYTGELFF. The full variable domain, its missing parts supplied by reference TRBV5-1 and TRBJ2-2, is KAGVTQTPRYLIKTRGQQVTLSCSPISGHRSVSWYQQTPGQGLQFLFEYFSETQRNKGNFPGRFSGRQFSNSRSEMNVSTLELGDSALYLCASSYGQGYTGELFFGEGSRLTVL.

This sequence joins TRBV5-1 and TRBJ2-7; 9 bases line up with TRBD2. Trimming took 1 base from V and 4 from J; bases not matched to a gene: 12. There are 17 residues in the CDR3. Per the germline V gene, CDR1 is SGHRS and CDR2 is YFSETQ. CDR3 loop: CASSLNSGSHLLYEQYF. DNA of the CDR3: TGCGCCAGCAGCTTGAATAGCGGGAGTCATTTGCTTTACGAGCAGTACTTC.

This chain connects TRBV5-4 to TRBJ1-3, with D unresolved. V was trimmed by 0 bases and J by 0 bases, leaving 13 bases between them. The CDR3 runs 17 residues. Per the germline V gene, CDR1 is SGHNT and CDR2 is YYREEE (reference sequence). The CDR3 sequence: CASSLGGGWSSGNTIYF. Here the CDR3 DNA reads TGTGCCAGCAGCTTGGGGGGAGGCTGGAGCTCTGGAAACACCATATATTTT.

V and J are TRBV6-1 and TRBJ1-1; 10 bases fit TRBD1. Germline trimming cut 8 bases from V and 5 bases from J; bases unmatched to any gene: 5. The CDR3 loop spans 13 amino acids. Germline loops: CDR1 MNHNS, CDR2 SASEGT. The CDR3 here is CASGTGVYTEAFF. The CDR3, as DNA: TGTGCCAGCGGGACAGGGGTGTATACTGAAGCTTTCTTT.

This chain links TRBV5-3 with TRBJ2-7; 8 bases align to TRBD2. TRBV5-3 carries the ORF label, with uncertain function. The CDR3 extends over 15 amino acids. The V segment lost 0 bases and the J segment 6 bases; nucleotides outside the gene matches: 8. CDR3 coding DNA: TGTGCCAGAAGCTTGGGGGGACTAGACCCAGTCGAGCAGTACTTC. Its translation: CARSLGGLDPVEQYF.

The chain employs TRBV7-3 and TRBJ2-5; D remains ambiguous. The V end lost 5 bases, the J end lost 4 bases, and 14 bases lay between the germline ends. The germline gives CDR1 SGHTA, CDR2 FQGTGA. The CDR3 totals 14 residues. The CDR3 nucleotides are TGTGCCAGCAGCCCAACTGGGCCCCGAGAGACCCAGTACTTC. Protein: CASSPTGPRETQYF.

This chain links TRBV4-1 with TRBJ2-1, with 8 bases matching TRBD2. The V segment lost 2 bases and the J segment 0 bases; nucleotides outside the gene matches: 3. The CDR3 has 16 amino acids. Looked up from germline, CDR1 is MGHRA and CDR2 is YSYEKL. CDR3 in DNA: TGCGCCAGCAGCCAAAGCGGGAGTCTCTCCTACAATGAGCAGTTCTTC. Its protein product is CASSQSGSLSYNEQFF.

V is TRBV18 and J is TRBJ2-1, with 15 bases identical to TRBD2. This CDR3 has 16 amino acids. With 3 bases clipped from V and 8 bases from J, the junction kept 5 bases outside the gene matches. The germline V gene encodes CDR1 KGHSH and CDR2 LQKENI. This CDR3 is CASSPMGLAGGHEQFF. The CDR3 DNA follows: TGTGCCAGCTCACCTATGGGACTAGCGGGAGGCCATGAGCAGTTCTTC.

The genes are TRBV19 and TRBJ2-1, with 8 bases fitting TRBD2. The CDR3 has 15 residues. V dropped 5 bases and J dropped 3; count of bases not matched to a gene: 6. Germline CDR1 reads LNHDA; CDR2 reads SQIVND (reference sequence). The chain's CDR3 is CASSGQREFYNEQFF. The CDR3 nucleotides read TGTGCCAGTAGTGGCCAGCGGGAGTTCTACAATGAGCAGTTCTTC.

The chain employs TRBV28 and TRBJ1-1; the D gene is possibly TRBD1 (6 bases). Germline V gives CDR1 MDHEN, CDR2 SYDVKM. This CDR3 has 15 residues. The ends were cut back, 6 bases at V and 1 base at J, with 15 bases in the middle. Written as DNA, the CDR3 is TGTGCCAGCAGGGGCCCCGGACAGAGGAACACTGAAGCTTTCTTT. Amino acids: CASRGPGQRNTEAFF.

The CDR3 here is CASSHTGGSNEQFF. The CDR3 bases are TGTGCCAGCAGCCACACAGGGGGAAGCAATGAGCAGTTCTTC. The chain recombines TRBV3-1 (or the pseudogene TRBV3-2) with TRBJ2-1; 8 bases are a match to TRBD1. V gave up 3 bases and J gave up 6 bases; unmatched junction bases: 4. The germline V gene encodes CDR1 LGHDT and CDR2 YNNKEL (reference sequence). The CDR3 is made up of 14 amino acids.

This rearrangement joins TRBV19 to TRBJ2-3; tentative D call: TRBD2 (8 bases). CDR1 LNHDA and CDR2 SQIVND come from the germline V gene (reference sequence). This CDR3 region has 15 residues. Deletions cut 10 bases from V and 5 bases from J, with 22 bases between. The CDR3 is CATSESGRQGDTQYF. The CDR3 DNA is TGTGCCACCTCCGAAAGCGGGAGACAGGGAGATACGCAGTATTTT.

V is TRBV12-5 and J is TRBJ1-4; D unclear. The V end lost 1 base, the J end lost 0 bases, and 3 bases lay between the germline ends. The germline gives CDR1 LGHNT, CDR2 FRNRAP. The CDR3 loop spans 14 amino acids. The CDR3 DNA sequence: TGTGCTAGTGGTTTGGGTACAACTAATGAAAAACTGTTTTTT. Protein: CASGLGTTNEKLFF.

V gene TRBV2 combines with J gene TRBJ1-2; D not certain. Germline assignment: CDR1 SNHLY and CDR2 FYNNEI. Between the trimmed V and J ends, which lost 5 bases and 4 bases, there was a span of 11 bases. The length of the CDR3 is 13 residues. The CDR3 reads CASSLYAAYGYTF. The CDR3, as DNA: TGTGCCAGCAGTCTCTATGCGGCCTATGGCTACACCTTC.

The count of this clone is one. One end of the junction is discordant with germline, which a read error may explain. The chain joins TRBV13 to TRBJ2-3, with D perhaps assigned TRBD1 or TRBD2 (6 bases each). Looked up from germline, CDR1 is PRHDT and CDR2 is FYEKMQ (reference sequence). This CDR3 is built from 15 residues. The CDR3 DNA is TGTGCCAGCAGCCTAGGAGGGGGAATCTCAGATACGCAGTATTTT. As protein: CASSLGGGISDTQYF.

This chain uses TRBV9 with TRBJ2-1; 8 nucleotides align to TRBD1. J lost 4 bases, V lost 4 bases, and 10 bases had no gene match. CDR3 length equals 16 residues. From germline, CDR1 is SGDLS and CDR2 YYNGEE. The CDR3 loop is CASSFPGGARYNEQFF. CDR3 bases: TGTGCCAGCAGCTTCCCAGGGGGCGCGAGGTACAATGAGCAGTTCTTC.

The chain carries TRBV3-1 (or the pseudogene TRBV3-2) and TRBJ1-2, with 9 bases aligning to TRBD1. Germline V gene data show CDR1 as LGHDT and CDR2 as YNNKEL (reference sequence). This CDR3 spans 15 amino acids. The J segment lost 8 bases and the V segment lost 0 bases, leaving 7 bases of the junction unmatched. DNA of the CDR3: TGTGCCAGCAGCCAAGATCTTTGGACAGGGGAGGGCTACACCTTC. It yields the protein CASSQDLWTGEGYTF.

The rearrangement joins TRBV4-3 to TRBJ2-3, with a weak D call TRBD1 (5 bases). CDR1 is LGHNA, CDR2 YSLEER, per germline. V shed 1 base and J shed 8 bases, with 10 bases lying between them. This CDR3 comprises 13 residues. This CDR3 is CASSQGIQGTQYF. The CDR3, as DNA: TGCGCCAGCAGCCAAGGCATCCAGGGTACGCAGTATTTT.

V is TRBV27 and J is TRBJ1-1; D uncertain. CDR1 and CDR2 from the germline V gene are MNHEY and SMNVEV (reference sequence). The CDR3 runs to 14 residues. V gave up 5 bases and J gave up 4 bases, with 14 bases separating them. In DNA, the CDR3 is TGTGCCAGCAGTATCAGACATCTCACCACTGAAGCTTTCTTT. Its protein is CASSIRHLTTEAFF.

This chain joins TRBV2 and TRBJ1-2, with D unclear. The V end lost 6 bases, the J end lost 4 bases, and 12 bases lay between the germline ends. Germline assignment: CDR1 SNHLY and CDR2 FYNNEI. The CDR3 extends over 13 amino acids. CDR3 protein: CASRGGLVYGYTF. The CDR3 DNA is TGTGCCAGCAGGGGAGGGTTGGTCTATGGCTACACCTTC. The variable domain in full, with the rest retrieved from reference TRBV2 and TRBJ1-2, is EPEVTQTPSHQVTQMGQEVILRCVPISNHLYFYWYRQILGQKVEFLVSFYNNEISEKSEIFDDQFSVERPDGSNFTLKIRSTKLEDSAMYFCASRGGLVYGYTFGSGTRLTVV.